This T cell receptor beta chain was sequenced during a study of response to subunit inactivated influenza vaccine. Note on this clonotype: Antigen: not known.

TCRdb re-analysed the RT-PCR reads in MiXCR, keeping a single row per CDR3 protein. In the table there are over 750,000 distinct CDR3 sequences, 21% of which are singletons. Study-level results: Authors suggested each seasonal influenza vaccination recruits few new T cells.

Germline V gives CDR1 MDHEN, CDR2 SYDVKM. The trim removed 4 bases at V and 1 base at J, leaving 6 bases unmatched. The CDR3 runs to 15 residues. This clonotype originated in a man over 45 who received an inactivated influenza vaccine. This chain connects TRBV28 to TRBJ2-5; the match to TRBD2 covers 7 bases. The starting material was PBMCs from blood, obtained roughly 5 days after vaccination. CDR3 nucleotides: TGTGCCAGCAGTTCGGGGAGGGGTTTCCAAGAGACCCAGTACTTC. Protein: CASSSGRGFQETQYF. The variable domain in full, completed from reference TRBV28 and TRBJ2-5, reads DVKVTQSSRYLVKRTGEKVFLECVQDMDHENMFWYRQDPGLGLRLIYFSYDVKMKEKGDIPEGYSVSREKKERFSLILESASTNQTSMYLCASSSGRGFQETQYFGPGTRLLVL.